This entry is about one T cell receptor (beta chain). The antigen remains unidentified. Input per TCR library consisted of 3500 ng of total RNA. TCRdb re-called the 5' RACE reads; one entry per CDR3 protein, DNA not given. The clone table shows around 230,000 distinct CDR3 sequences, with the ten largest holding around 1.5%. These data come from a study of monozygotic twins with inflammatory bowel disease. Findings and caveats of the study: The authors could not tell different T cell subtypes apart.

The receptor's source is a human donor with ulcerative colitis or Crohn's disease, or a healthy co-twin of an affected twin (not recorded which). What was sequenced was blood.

The CDR3 sequence is CASSPRTGSTTKGYTF. The chain recombines TRBV7-2 with TRBJ1-2; TCRdb names TRBD1, which stays unverified in the absence of DNA. This CDR3 contains 16 residues. The germline V gene encodes CDR1 SGHTA and CDR2 FQGNSA.